These 31 T cell receptor beta chains came from one sample sequenced in a study of blood T cell repertoires in COVID-19. Measured with immunoSEQ multiplex PCR; TCRdb has only the in-frame clones, and not every one. The sample holds 100,000 to 120,000 clones; over 60% are singletons and the top ten take 16%. Sequenced: peripheral blood. The receptors were sampled from a woman of 80 years or more with active or convalescent COVID-19.

The chain joins TRBV5-4 to TRBJ2-7; 7 positions match TRBD1. Germline trimming cut 4 bases from V and 2 bases from J; bases unmatched to any gene: 6. Germline-derived CDR1 and CDR2 are SGHNT and YYREEE (reference sequence). The CDR3 has 14 amino acids. The CDR3 bases are TGTGCCAGCAGCAATACAGGGGCCGCCTACGAGCAGTACTTC. It is translated as CASSNTGAAYEQYF.

This chain connects TRBV7-6 to TRBJ1-1; D is uncertain. CDR1 SGHVS and CDR2 FNYEAQ come from the germline V gene. CDR3 length equals 16 residues. Trimming cost V 5 bases and J 1 base, with 17 bases left between them. The CDR3 region is CASSTRRAAANTEAFF. Here the CDR3 DNA reads TGTGCCAGCAGCACACGCCGCGCGGCGGCGAACACTGAAGCTTTCTTT.

This sequence joins TRBV6-2 or TRBV6-3 and TRBJ2-7; 8 nucleotides agree with TRBD1. Germline-derived CDR1 and CDR2 are MNHEY and SVGEGT. Trimming removed 5 bases from V and 6 bases from J; junction bases left unmatched: 9. The CDR3 spans 14 residues. The CDR3: CASSLWTGQVEQYF. The CDR3 DNA is TGTGCCAGCAGTCTGTGGACAGGGCAGGTCGAGCAGTACTTC.

This clone was observed a few times. This chain uses TRBV3-1 (or the pseudogene TRBV3-2) with TRBJ1-1; 7 bases are shared with TRBD1. Germline V CDR1 and CDR2: LGHDT, YNNKEL (reference sequence). Unmatched junction bases numbered 3, after V lost 2 bases and J lost 0 bases. The CDR3 has 15 residues. The CDR3 DNA sequence: TGTGCCAGCAGCCAACCGGGACAGTTGAACACTGAAGCTTTCTTT. This gives the protein CASSQPGQLNTEAFF.

The chain recombines TRBV11-2 with TRBJ1-1; 10 bases agree with TRBD1. CDR3 length: 15 amino acids. V gave up 5 bases and J gave up 2 bases; unmatched junction bases: 5. From germline, CDR1 is SGHAT and CDR2 FQNNGV. CDR3 coding DNA: TGTGCCAGCAGCGTACAGACAGGGGGCAACACTGAAGCTTTCTTT. This gives the protein CASSVQTGGNTEAFF.

V is TRBV5-1 and J is TRBJ1-1, with TRBD1 matching over 9 bases. The V gene's germline CDR1 is SGHRS and CDR2 YFSETQ. The junction had 12 bases not matched to a gene; V was cut back by 3 bases and J by 12 bases. The CDR3 has 14 amino acids. The CDR3 spells CASSSHGTGSGSFF. The CDR3 DNA sequence: TGCGCCAGCAGCTCTCACGGGACAGGGAGCGGGTCTTTCTTT.

V gene TRBV19 combines with J gene TRBJ2-5, with TRBD2 matching 8 bases. Germline V gene sequence: CDR1 LNHDA, CDR2 SQIVND (reference sequence). Unmatched junction bases numbered 7, after V lost 3 bases and J lost 4 bases. The CDR3 extends over 15 amino acids. The CDR3 region is CASSIAGGLGETQYF. In DNA form, the CDR3 reads TGTGCCAGTAGTATCGCGGGAGGTTTAGGAGAGACCCAGTACTTC.

Concerning this clone itself: A junction boundary mismatches the germline segment, possibly from a read error. This chain connects TRBV7-7 to TRBJ2-1, with 7 bases fitting TRBD1. The CDR3 has 13 residues. The germline gives CDR1 SSHAT, CDR2 FNYEAQ (reference sequence). Written as DNA, the CDR3 is TGTGCTAGCAGCCCCGACAGGGCGGGTGAGCAGTTCTTC. It yields the protein CASSPDRAGEQFF.

This clone came up once. The DNA for the CDR3 is TGTGCCAGCAGCTTGGGCGGGAGCGATCCCTACGAGCAGTACTTC. The encoded protein is CASSLGGSDPYEQYF. This sequence joins TRBV5-4 and TRBJ2-7; 7 nucleotides line up with TRBD2. Losses at the gene ends were 0 bases for V and 2 bases for J; bases not matched to a gene: 5. Germline V gene data show CDR1 as SGHNT and CDR2 as YYREEE (reference sequence). This CDR3 has 15 amino acids.

This rearrangement joins TRBV6-5 to TRBJ1-1; 9 nucleotides align to TRBD1. The germline V gene encodes CDR1 MNHEY and CDR2 SVGAGI. With 6 bases clipped from V and 0 bases from J, the junction kept 5 bases outside the gene matches. The CDR3 totals 15 residues. Written as DNA, the CDR3 is TGTGCCAGCAGGAAGGGACAGGGAATGAACACTGAAGCTTTCTTT. Residues: CASRKGQGMNTEAFF.

The table lists this clone with a count of one. The chain links TRBV11-2 to TRBJ2-7; TRBD2 matches at 10 bases. The CDR3 totals 15 residues. Trimming at V came to 1 base and at J to 3 bases, leaving 3 bases not matched to a gene. Germline values: CDR1 SGHAT, CDR2 FQNNGV. CDR3 loop: CASSLGLAGLYEQYF. The CDR3 region has the DNA TGTGCCAGCAGCTTAGGACTAGCGGGCCTCTACGAGCAGTACTTC.

The chain uses TRBV4-3 and TRBJ2-1, with TRBD1 matching 9 bases. CDR1 and CDR2 (germline): LGHNA, YSLEER. The V gene end was trimmed by 0 bases and the J gene end by 4 bases; junction bases not matched to a gene: 1. CDR3 size: 15 residues. CDR3 amino acids: CASSQDGTGYNEQFF. DNA for the CDR3: TGCGCCAGCAGCCAAGACGGGACAGGGTACAATGAGCAGTTCTTC.

The chain couples TRBV15 to TRBJ2-7; 11 positions match TRBD2. J gave up 3 bases and V 0 bases, and 7 bases lay outside the gene matches. This CDR3 has 17 residues. Germline CDR1 LNHNV, CDR2 YYDKDF (reference sequence). In DNA, the CDR3 is TGTGCCACCAGCAGAGATCTAGGTACTAGCGGGAGCTACGAGCAGTACTTC. The encoded protein is CATSRDLGTSGSYEQYF.

The CDR3 coding sequence is TGTGCCAGTAGACGGAGGGGCTCGGCCAACCTCTACGAGCAGTACTTC. Its protein product is CASRRRGSANLYEQYF. The chain employs TRBV19 and TRBJ2-7; possibly TRBD2 for D (6 bases). Between the trimmed V and J ends, which lost 6 bases and 3 bases, there was a span of 21 bases. This CDR3 spans 16 amino acids. The V gene's germline CDR1 is LNHDA and CDR2 SQIVND (reference sequence).

The rearrangement joins TRBV18 to TRBJ2-1, with a weak D call TRBD2 (6 bases). Between the trimmed V and J ends, which lost 6 bases and 3 bases, there was a span of 15 bases. CDR1 KGHSH and CDR2 LQKENI come from the germline V gene. The CDR3 sequence is 15 residues long. The CDR3 reads CASSSFGGIYNEQFF. The CDR3 coding sequence is TGTGCCAGCTCCTCTTTCGGAGGGATCTACAATGAGCAGTTCTTC.

V and J are TRBV12-5 and TRBJ2-1, with 10 bases matching TRBD1. J lost 8 bases, V lost 4 bases, and 2 bases had no gene match. Germline CDR1 LGHNT, CDR2 FRNRAP. The CDR3 covers 13 residues. The CDR3: CASGSGQGYEQFF. The CDR3 DNA follows: TGTGCTAGTGGTTCGGGACAGGGGTATGAGCAGTTCTTC.

The chain is built from TRBV7-9 and TRBJ1-2; maybe TRBD1 (6 bases). CDR1 and CDR2 from the germline V gene are SEHNR and FQNEAQ (reference sequence). CDR3 length equals 13 residues. V was shortened by 6 bases and J by 5 bases, with 13 bases between the two germline ends. The CDR3 bases are TGTGCCAGCAGTCCGGACAGTATGTATGGCTACACCTTC. This codes for CASSPDSMYGYTF.

V is TRBV19 and J is TRBJ1-1; no clear D gene. V was clipped by 6 bases and J by 3 bases, with 17 bases between them. The CDR3 has 15 residues. CDR1 is LNHDA and CDR2 is SQIVND in the germline V gene (reference sequence). The CDR3 sequence is CASSLAGEGYTEAFF. DNA for the CDR3: TGTGCCAGTAGCCTAGCCGGGGAAGGTTACACTGAAGCTTTCTTT.

The chain is built from TRBV18 and TRBJ2-5; D is possibly TRBD1 (6 bases). V was shortened by 5 bases and J by 5 bases, with 21 bases between the two germline ends. Germline CDR1 KGHSH, CDR2 LQKENI. The CDR3 covers 16 residues. In nucleotides, the CDR3 is TGTGCCAGCTCAATACAGCGCAGTAAGGGGGACGAGACCCAGTACTTC. Its protein is CASSIQRSKGDETQYF.

This chain joins TRBV7-9 and TRBJ1-3; D remains unclear. This CDR3 region has 14 residues. V was shortened by 3 bases and J by 4 bases, with 10 bases between the two germline ends. Germline V gene sequence: CDR1 SEHNR, CDR2 FQNEAQ (reference sequence). CDR3 in DNA: TGTGCCAGCAGCTTGGAGGTTTCGGGAAACACCATATATTTT. This sequence encodes CASSLEVSGNTIYF.

In its sample, this clone was seen a few times. The genes are TRBV12-5 and TRBJ2-5; 10 bases map to TRBD1. This CDR3 has 17 amino acids. V lost 1 base to trimming and J lost 4 bases; unmatched junction nucleotides: 9. Germline lookup yields CDR1 LGHNT and CDR2 FRNRAP. In nucleotides, the CDR3 is TGTGCTAGTGGTTTGGACCGGGGACAGGGGTATGGAGAGACCCAGTACTTC. Encoded protein: CASGLDRGQGYGETQYF.

This clone was seen more than once but under ten times. The rearrangement links TRBV5-5 to TRBJ2-2; D is unresolved. CDR3 length: 15 residues. V was trimmed by 3 bases and J by 6 bases, leaving 15 bases between them. Germline CDR1 reads SGHKS; CDR2 reads YYEKEE (reference sequence). In DNA form, the CDR3 reads TGTGCCAGCAGCTACCGGCACAGTGTCCCCGGGGAGCTGTTTTTT. Protein sequence: CASSYRHSVPGELFF.

This chain connects TRBV7-2 to TRBJ2-3; 13 nucleotides align to TRBD2. The CDR3 is 16 residues long. Germline V gene sequence: CDR1 SGHTA, CDR2 FQGNSA. V was pared by 5 bases and J by 8 bases, with 10 bases of the junction left unmatched. CDR3 nucleotides: TGTGCCAGCAGCCCTGAACCACTAGCGGGAGGGGGTACGCAGTATTTT. Translation gives CASSPEPLAGGGTQYF.

The rearrangement links TRBV10-3 to TRBJ2-2; possible D gene TRBD1, 7 bases. The V and J ends lost 10 bases and 0 bases respectively, with 12 bases between them. Looked up from germline, CDR1 is ENHRY and CDR2 is SYGVKD. This CDR3 is 14 amino acids long. In DNA form, the CDR3 reads TGTGCCACCAGGGGGGCAGCGAACACCGGGGAGCTGTTTTTT. Amino acid sequence: CATRGAANTGELFF.

This chain uses TRBV6-4 with TRBJ2-1; TRBD2 is a possible D gene (5 bases). The CDR3 consists of 15 residues. Per the germline V gene, CDR1 is MRHNA and CDR2 is SNTAGT. With 4 bases removed from V and 7 bases from J, the gap between germline ends came to 17 bases. CDR3 protein: CASSVYYRGKNEQFF. The CDR3 DNA follows: TGTGCCAGCAGTGTTTATTACCGAGGGAAAAATGAGCAGTTCTTC.

Only a few counts were recorded for this clone. The chain employs TRBV5-8 and TRBJ2-5, with 10 bases that match TRBD2. The germline V gene encodes CDR1 SGHTS and CDR2 YDEGEE. With 6 bases clipped from V and 6 bases from J, the junction kept 11 bases outside the gene matches. This CDR3 is built from 15 residues. The CDR3 sequence: CASTSAPSGRQTQYF. For the CDR3, the DNA is TGTGCCAGCACCTCAGCCCCTAGCGGGAGACAGACCCAGTACTTC.

This chain joins TRBV6-6 and TRBJ1-1; the D is unclear. This CDR3 region has 16 residues. Germline CDR1 reads MNHNY; CDR2 reads SVGAGI (reference sequence). The V gene lost 7 bases and the J gene lost 4 bases, with 22 bases spanning the gap. The CDR3 sequence: CASTNVATFIGTEAFF. The CDR3, as DNA: TGTGCCAGCACCAACGTAGCCACGTTCATCGGCACTGAAGCTTTCTTT.

The gene calls are TRBV5-8 and TRBJ2-3, with 7 bases identical to TRBD2. V dropped 2 bases and J dropped 0; count of bases not matched to a gene: 3. The CDR3 has 15 amino acids. The V gene's germline CDR1 is SGHTS and CDR2 YDEGEE. This CDR3 is CASSFPGGSTDTQYF. Here the CDR3 DNA reads TGTGCCAGCAGCTTTCCCGGGGGGAGCACAGATACGCAGTATTTT.

This rearrangement joins TRBV7-9 to TRBJ1-5, with D tentatively TRBD1 (5 bases). Trimming took 1 base from V and 7 from J, leaving 14 bases between them. The CDR3 totals 15 residues. Germline V gene data show CDR1 as SEHNR and CDR2 as FQNEAQ (reference sequence). The CDR3 protein is CASSLVQGVEQPQHF. The CDR3 DNA is TGTGCCAGCAGCTTAGTGCAGGGTGTAGAGCAGCCCCAGCATTTT.

The chain employs TRBV27 and TRBJ2-3, with 7 bases matching TRBD2. The CDR3 length is 16 residues. The V segment lost 5 bases and the J segment 3 bases; nucleotides outside the gene matches: 11. In germline, CDR1 is MNHEY, CDR2 SMNVEV (reference sequence). As DNA, the CDR3 is TGTGCCAGCAGTCTCTATGGACTAGTAGGAACAGATACGCAGTATTTT. Protein product: CASSLYGLVGTDTQYF.

V usage is TRBV12-5 and J usage is TRBJ2-7; the match to TRBD2 covers 11 bases. The CDR3 contains 15 residues. The germline CDR1 and CDR2 sequences are LGHNT and FRNRAP. J gave up 3 bases and V 6 bases, and 7 bases lay outside the gene matches. This chain's CDR3 is CASGPFGTSGYEQYF. The CDR3 region has the DNA TGTGCTAGTGGGCCCTTCGGGACTAGCGGCTACGAGCAGTACTTC.